This T cell receptor beta chain was retrieved from a study of blood T cell repertoires in COVID-19. About the research overall: The cDNA or gDNA used as material had been derived from T cells, B-cell-depleted T cells, or PBMCs.

Clones were sequenced by immunoSEQ multiplex PCR, and TCRdb holds only the in-frame ones, with some missing. The sample holds more than 85,000 clones, 81% seen once. This CDR3 region has 13 residues. CDR1 SGHKS and CDR2 YYEKEE come from the germline V gene (reference sequence). Trimming took 0 bases from V and 2 from J, leaving 5 bases between them. The sample taken for sequencing was peripheral blood. This receptor was identified in a man aged 60 to 75 with acute or convalescent COVID-19. The J gene is TRBJ1-1, the V gene TRBV5-5; D not certain. The CDR3, as DNA: TGTGCCAGCAGCTTGGTAGCTAACACTGAAGCTTTCTTT. As protein: CASSLVANTEAFF.